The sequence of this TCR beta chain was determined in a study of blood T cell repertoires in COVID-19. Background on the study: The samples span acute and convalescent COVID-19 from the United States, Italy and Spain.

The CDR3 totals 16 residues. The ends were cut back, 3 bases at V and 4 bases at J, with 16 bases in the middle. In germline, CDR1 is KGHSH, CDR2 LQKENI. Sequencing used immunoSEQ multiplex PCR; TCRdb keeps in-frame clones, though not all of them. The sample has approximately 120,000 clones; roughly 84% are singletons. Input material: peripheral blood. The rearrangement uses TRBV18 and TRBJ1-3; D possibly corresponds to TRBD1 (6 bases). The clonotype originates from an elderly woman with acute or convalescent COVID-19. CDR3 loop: CASSPPGGVSGNTIYF. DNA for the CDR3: TGTGCCAGCTCACCGCCGGGGGGCGTTTCGGGAAACACCATATATTTT.